The subject of this entry is one T cell receptor (beta chain). Per the authors' pipeline: Reference gene primers were amplified, and this amplification served to estimate nucleated cell counts. Libraries were prepared by immunoSEQ multiplex PCR; TCRdb keeps only in-frame clonotypes and omits some of them. That table gives V, J and clone size, and the DNA gave D and trimming. The profile shows fewer than 500,000 clones, 86% of them singletons. The sample belongs to a study of blood T cell repertoires in COVID-19. Study as a whole: The United States, Italy and Spain supplied acute and convalescent COVID-19 samples. T cells, B-cell-depleted T cells, or PBMCs supplied cDNA or gDNA.

Germline V gene data show CDR1 as ENHRY and CDR2 as SYGVKD. This CDR3 has 17 residues. V lost 3 bases to trimming and J lost 1 base, with 18 bases between them. This TCR was recovered from a woman aged 25 to 39 with active or convalescent COVID-19. The source material was peripheral blood. The J gene is TRBJ1-2, the V gene TRBV10-3; possible D gene TRBD1, 6 bases. DNA for the CDR3: TGTGCCATCAGTGACCTGGAAGGACAGAAAAATAACTATGGCTACACCTTC. Encoded protein: CAISDLEGQKNNYGYTF.